This T cell receptor beta chain was observed in a study of blood T cell repertoires in COVID-19. Study-wide context: Acute-phase and convalescent COVID-19 samples originated in the United States, Italy and Spain. T cells, B-cell-depleted T cells, or PBMCs supplied cDNA or gDNA.

The CDR3 sequence is 15 residues long. The V gene lost 0 bases and the J gene lost 6 bases, with 12 bases spanning the gap. CDR1 and CDR2 (germline): MNHNY, SVGAGI (reference sequence). This clone was counted a single time. Some clones are missing from TCRdb's copy, which holds only in-frame ones; the method was immunoSEQ multiplex PCR. The table lists about 170,000 clones, around 85% of them singletons, with approximately 11% in the top ten. This TCR was sampled from a woman aged 60-75 years with COVID-19, enrolled during active disease. V is TRBV6-6 and J is TRBJ2-1; D unresolved. Sequenced material: peripheral blood. CDR3 residues: CASSYSSHSSNEQFF. The DNA for the CDR3 is TGTGCCAGCAGTTACTCGAGTCACAGCAGCAATGAGCAGTTCTTC.